These 29 T cell receptor beta chains originate from one sample sequenced in a study of cytomegalovirus exposure and HLA in healthy donors. With 60 Vbeta and 13 Jbeta primers, the PCR was carried out. The assay was immunoSEQ multiplex PCR, and TCRdb's table has in-frame clones only and misses some. This repertoire includes 45,000 to 70,000 clones. Sequencing was done on a sample of PBMCs. These receptors came from a woman aged 45-59 years in good health and CMV-seropositive.

V gene TRBV27 combines with J gene TRBJ1-6, with D unresolved. Trimming removed 3 bases at V and 10 bases at J, with 10 bases between. This CDR3 has 13 amino acids. Per the germline V gene, CDR1 is MNHEY and CDR2 is SMNVEV (reference sequence). For the CDR3, the DNA is TGTGCCAGCAGTTTGATGAGGGAGTCACCCCTCCACTTT. Translating it yields CASSLMRESPLHF.

This chain connects TRBV29-1 to TRBJ2-1; 13 bases map to TRBD2. CDR3 length: 17 amino acids. Unmatched junction bases numbered 3, after V lost 1 base and J lost 0 bases. The germline gives CDR1 SQVTM, CDR2 ANQGSEA. The CDR3 sequence: CSVEGTSGSISYNEQFF. Here the CDR3 DNA reads TGCAGCGTTGAAGGGACTAGCGGGAGTATCTCCTACAATGAGCAGTTCTTC.

This chain joins TRBV11-1 and TRBJ2-2; D remains unclear. The length of the CDR3 is 14 residues. Germline-derived CDR1 and CDR2 are SGHAT and FQDESV (reference sequence). Trimming shortened V by 6 bases and J by 4 bases, and 12 bases separated the two germline ends. The CDR3 DNA reads as TGTGCCAGCAGATCCTCCGGGTCCACCGGGGAGCTGTTTTTT. It translates to CASRSSGSTGELFF. Full variable domain (remainder filled in from reference TRBV11-1 and TRBJ2-2): EAEVAQSPRYKITEKSQAVAFWCDPISGHATLYWYRQILGQGPELLVQFQDESVVDDSQLPKDRFSAERLKGVDSTLKIQPAELGDSAMYLCASRSSGSTGELFFGEGSRLTVL.

The chain recombines TRBV7-8 with TRBJ2-2; TRBD2 agrees at 14 bases. This CDR3 contains 16 residues. The germline V gene has CDR1 SGHVS and CDR2 FQNEAQ. Trimming cost V 10 bases and J 2 bases; bases outside gene matches: 6. CDR3 DNA sequence: TGTGCCATCCGGACTAGCGGGGGGCAAAACACCGGGGAGCTGTTTTTT. Amino acid sequence: CAIRTSGGQNTGELFF. Full variable domain (missing parts from reference TRBV7-8 and TRBJ2-2): GAGVSQSPRYKVAKRGQDVALRCDPISGHVSLFWYQQALGQGPEFLTYFQNEAQLDKSGLPSDRFFAERPEGSVSTLKIQRTQQEDSAVYLCAIRTSGGQNTGELFFGEGSRLTVL.

The chain is built from TRBV7-2 and TRBJ2-1; 10 bases line up with TRBD2. CDR1 is SGHTA and CDR2 is FQGNSA in the germline V gene. Trimming removed 5 bases from V and 8 bases from J; junction bases left unmatched: 12. The CDR3 contains 16 residues. The CDR3 is CASSPLLASGRHEQFF. The CDR3 DNA sequence: TGTGCCAGCAGCCCGCTACTAGCTAGCGGGAGACATGAGCAGTTCTTC.

This chain links TRBV9 with TRBJ1-2; 8 bases agree with TRBD1. The CDR3 runs 17 residues. The germline CDR1 and CDR2 sequences are SGDLS and YYNGEE. Trimming cost V 0 bases and J 5 bases; bases outside gene matches: 12. As DNA, the CDR3 is TGTGCCAGCAGCGTAGGAAGACCGGGACAGGTGCCTTATGGCTACACCTTC. It encodes CASSVGRPGQVPYGYTF.

In the case of this clone: The germline gene is not matched at one end of the junction; a read error may be the cause. The chain is built from TRBV2 and TRBJ1-1; possibly TRBD1 for D (5 bases). The CDR3 length is 14 residues. The germline V gene encodes CDR1 SNHLY and CDR2 FYNNEI. The CDR3 is CASSPTLGHTEAFF. The CDR3 DNA reads TGTGCCAGCAGTCCGACTCTAGGACACACTGAAGCTTTTTTT.

This chain links TRBV28 with TRBJ2-2; 11 bases fit TRBD1. The CDR3 loop spans 15 amino acids. CDR1 MDHEN and CDR2 SYDVKM come from the germline V gene. V lost 4 bases, J lost 3 bases, and 1 base stayed unmatched. CDR3 amino acids: CASSSGQGDTGELFF. CDR3 bases: TGTGCCAGCAGTTCGGGACAGGGGGACACCGGGGAGCTGTTTTTT.

The V gene is TRBV9, the J gene TRBJ1-2; 8 nucleotides agree with TRBD1. With V trimmed by 2 bases and J by 2 bases, 8 bases remained unmatched. Germline loops: CDR1 SGDLS, CDR2 YYNGEE. The CDR3 totals 16 residues. CDR3 sequence (DNA): TGTGCCAGCAGCGTCAATGCCGGGACAGGCAACTATGGCTACACCTTC. Its protein is CASSVNAGTGNYGYTF.

The chain is built from TRBV30 and TRBJ1-2; TRBD1 matches 7 bases. V was clipped by 2 bases and J by 7 bases; unmatched bases: 10. In germline, CDR1 is GTSNPN, CDR2 SVGIG (reference sequence). The CDR3 runs 14 residues. The CDR3 reads CAWSPTDRPGGYTF. In DNA, the CDR3 is TGTGCCTGGAGTCCAACGGACAGGCCGGGTGGCTACACCTTC.

The rearrangement uses TRBV6-6 and TRBJ1-3; D unresolved. Germline CDR1 reads MNHNY; CDR2 reads SVGAGI (reference sequence). CDR3 length: 13 residues. Trimming left V 4 bases short and J 2 bases short, with 6 bases between. In nucleotides, the CDR3 is TGTGCCAGCAGTTCCAACACTGGAAACACCATATATTTT. This sequence encodes CASSSNTGNTIYF.

As to this clone: Other DNA sequences of this sample code for an identical CDR3. This chain joins TRBV13 and TRBJ1-1; maybe TRBD1 (5 bases). Germline CDR1 reads PRHDT; CDR2 reads FYEKMQ (reference sequence). CDR3 size: 18 residues. CDR3 DNA sequence: TGTGCACCTAGCCAGGGAGGAGGATGGTTCCCTCAGAACACTGAAGCTTTCTTT. Amino acid sequence: CAPSQGGGWFPQNTEAFF.

The genes are TRBV5-5 and TRBJ1-2; 7 bases match TRBD1. The CDR3 loop spans 17 amino acids. In germline, CDR1 is SGHKS, CDR2 YYEKEE (reference sequence). V shed 4 bases and J 2 bases; nucleotides not matched to a gene: 14. The CDR3 nucleotides are TGTGCCAGCAGCCGAACAATAATGACAGGGACCAACTATGGCTACACCTTC. It encodes CASSRTIMTGTNYGYTF.

The chain recombines TRBV5-4 with TRBJ2-5; 7 bases are shared with TRBD2. Germline V gives CDR1 SGHNT, CDR2 YYREEE (reference sequence). Unmatched junction bases numbered 4, after V lost 1 base and J lost 4 bases. This CDR3 is built from 14 residues. DNA of the CDR3: TGTGCCAGCAGCTTGCGACTAGCTTTAGAGACCCAGTACTTC. It yields the protein CASSLRLALETQYF.

J is TRBJ2-5 and V is TRBV4-2; the D gene is possibly TRBD2 (6 bases). Trimming left V 4 bases short and J 5 bases short, with 14 bases between. Germline lookup yields CDR1 LGHNA and CDR2 YNFKEQ. This CDR3 has 14 amino acids. Here the CDR3 reads CASSLLKGRETQYF. CDR3 DNA: TGTGCCAGCAGCCTCCTGAAGGGGAGGGAGACCCAGTACTTC.

The chain carries TRBV6-5 and TRBJ2-5; D is unclear. Near its end, the DNA agrees better with TRBJ2-7, so the J call may be wrong. Germline V gene sequence: CDR1 MNHEY, CDR2 SVGAGI. The CDR3 consists of 13 residues. The CDR3 spells CASRVALSYEQYF. The DNA for the CDR3 is TGTGCCAGCCGGGTGGCCCTCTCCTACGAGCAGTACTTC.

The chain recombines TRBV30 with TRBJ1-1, with D possibly TRBD1 on 6 matching bases. Trimming removed 4 bases at V and 0 bases at J, with 15 bases between. In germline, CDR1 is GTSNPN, CDR2 SVGIG (reference sequence). The CDR3 covers 15 residues. This chain's CDR3 is CAWMATGRMNTEAFF. Written as DNA, the CDR3 is TGTGCCTGGATGGCTACAGGGCGCATGAACACTGAAGCTTTCTTT.

In the case of this clone: At one end the junction does not follow the germline gene, possibly because of a read error. The same CDR3 can be traced to other DNA sequences in this sample. The chain has TRBV13 and TRBJ1-4, with D tentatively TRBD1 (5 bases). CDR1 PRHDT and CDR2 FYEKMQ come from the germline V gene (reference sequence). This CDR3 is 13 amino acids long. CDR3: CASSSSGNEKLFF. The CDR3 nucleotides read TGTGCTAGCAGCTCGTCAGGGAATGAAAAACTGTTTTTT. Using reference TRBV13 and TRBJ1-4 for the parts outside the CDR3, the full variable domain is AAGVIQSPRHLIKEKRETATLKCYPIPRHDTVYWYQQGPGQDPQFLISFYEKMQSDKGSIPDRFSAQQFSDYHSELNMSSLELGDSALYFCASSSSGNEKLFFGSGTQLSVL.

On this clone itself: The DNA is left out, because the CDR3 cannot be placed on it with certainty; the CDR3 is given as TCRdb lists it. This chain links TRBV12-1 with TRBJ2-3; TRBD2, the table's D call, lacks a check against the DNA. TRBV12-1 has pseudogene status. The CDR3 adds up to 15 amino acids, both ends counted. CDR3 loop: CASSFAGGNTDTQYF.

This chain links TRBV7-3 with TRBJ1-1, with TRBD1 as a possible D gene (5 bases). The CDR3 sequence is 12 residues long. CDR1 and CDR2 (germline): SGHTA, FQGTGA. Trimming shortened V by 3 bases and J by 6 bases, and 8 bases separated the two germline ends. The CDR3 nucleotides are TGTGCCAGCAGCTTTAGGGGTTCTGAAGCTTTCTTT. Its protein is CASSFRGSEAFF.

This chain joins TRBV29-1 and TRBJ1-1; TRBD1 agrees at 9 bases. V dropped 7 bases and J dropped 0; count of bases not matched to a gene: 3. Germline V lookup: CDR1 SQVTM, CDR2 ANQGSEA. The CDR3 contains 13 residues. The CDR3 sequence: CSAGTGMNTEAFF. CDR3 DNA sequence: TGCAGCGCTGGGACAGGGATGAACACTGAAGCTTTCTTT.

This rearrangement joins TRBV19 to TRBJ1-5; the D gene is possibly TRBD1 (6 bases). This CDR3 region has 15 residues. Germline values: CDR1 LNHDA, CDR2 SQIVND (reference sequence). V was clipped by 7 bases and J by 4 bases, with 17 bases between them. The CDR3 nucleotides are TGTGCCAGTAATTCGCAGCGGACAGCTAATCAGCCCCAGCATTTT. This gives the protein CASNSQRTANQPQHF.

The rearrangement links TRBV11-2 to TRBJ2-3, with D possibly matching TRBD2 (5 bases). Germline CDR1 reads SGHAT; CDR2 reads FQNNGV. V shed 3 bases and J shed 3 bases, with 10 bases lying between them. The CDR3 sequence is 14 residues long. CDR3 coding DNA: TGTGCCAGCAGCTTCCGGACTCAAACAGATACGCAGTATTTT. It specifies CASSFRTQTDTQYF. Full variable domain (rest looked up from reference TRBV11-2 and TRBJ2-3): EAGVAQSPRYKIIEKRQSVAFWCNPISGHATLYWYQQILGQGPKLLIQFQNNGVVDDSQLPKDRFSAERLKGVDSTLKIQPAKLEDSAVYLCASSFRTQTDTQYFGPGTRLTVL.

The rearrangement joins TRBV28 to TRBJ2-3; D may be TRBD2 (6 bases). The CDR3 is 16 residues long. V was cut by 7 bases and J by 0 bases, with 17 bases left in between. Germline lookup yields CDR1 MDHEN and CDR2 SYDVKM. CDR3 sequence: CASTLGTASSTDTQYF. CDR3 in DNA: TGTGCCAGCACCCTAGGGACTGCCTCTAGCACAGATACGCAGTATTTT.

The chain employs TRBV18 and TRBJ2-5; D gene uncertain. V lost 2 bases and J lost 2, with 12 bases in between. The germline gives CDR1 KGHSH, CDR2 LQKENI. CDR3 size: 15 residues. CDR3 DNA sequence: TGTGCCAGCTCACCAATACAGTCAGTTCAAGAGACCCAGTACTTC. Translated: CASSPIQSVQETQYF.

This rearrangement joins TRBV5-4 to TRBJ2-7, with 8 bases fitting TRBD2. V lost 4 bases to trimming and J lost 5 bases; unmatched junction nucleotides: 11. This CDR3 comprises 15 residues. Per germline, CDR1 SGHNT and CDR2 YYREEE (reference sequence). The CDR3 DNA follows: TGTGCCAGCAGCCCCACCGGGACTAGGGCCAACGAGCAGTACTTC. Its translation: CASSPTGTRANEQYF. Together with reference TRBV5-4 and TRBJ2-7, the CDR3 gives the full variable domain: ETGVTQSPTHLIKTRGQQVTLRCSSQSGHNTVSWYQQALGQGPQFIFQYYREEENGRGNFPPRFSGLQFPNYSSELNVNALELDDSALYLCASSPTGTRANEQYFGPGTRLTVT.

J is TRBJ1-5 and V is TRBV30; a weak D match, TRBD1 (5 bases). CDR3 size: 14 residues. Germline V gives CDR1 GTSNPN, CDR2 SVGIG (reference sequence). V was trimmed by 1 base and J by 0 bases, leaving 7 bases between them. The CDR3 DNA reads as TGTGCCTGGAGTGCGGGACTTAGCAATCAGCCCCAGCATTTT. Protein: CAWSAGLSNQPQHF. Drawing the rest from reference TRBV30 and TRBJ1-5, the complete variable domain is SQTIHQWPATLVQPVGSPLSLECTVEGTSNPNLYWYRQAAGRGLQLLFYSVGIGQISSEVPQNLSASRPQDRQFILSSKKLLLSDSGFYLCAWSAGLSNQPQHFGDGTRLSIL.

The V gene is TRBV28, the J gene TRBJ2-7; 9 bases match TRBD2. Germline CDR1 and CDR2: MDHEN and SYDVKM. The V gene end was trimmed by 5 bases and the J gene end by 4 bases; junction bases not matched to a gene: 9. The CDR3 is made up of 15 amino acids. The CDR3 nucleotides read TGTGCCAGCAGTCGACCGGGCGGGAGGGTGTACGAGCAGTACTTC. The encoded protein is CASSRPGGRVYEQYF.

The CDR3 nucleotides read TGTGCCAGCAGCGTAGCTAGTCCTATGTGGGGGGAGCTGTTTTTT. Its translation is CASSVASPMWGELFF. The chain couples TRBV9 to TRBJ2-2; D not certain. The CDR3 runs 15 residues. Trimming shortened V by 0 bases and J by 8 bases, and 14 bases separated the two germline ends. CDR1 and CDR2 from the germline V gene are SGDLS and YYNGEE.